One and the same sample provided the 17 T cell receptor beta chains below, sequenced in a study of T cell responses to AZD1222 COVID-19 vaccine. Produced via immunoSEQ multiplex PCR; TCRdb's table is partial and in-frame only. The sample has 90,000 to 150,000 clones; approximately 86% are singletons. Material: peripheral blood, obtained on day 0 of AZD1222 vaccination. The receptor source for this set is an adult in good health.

CDR3 in DNA: TGTGCCAGCAGCTTAGATCAGCGGAGATCCCTCTACAATGAGCAGTTCTTC. It encodes CASSLDQRRSLYNEQFF. The rearrangement joins TRBV7-2 to TRBJ2-1; tentative D call: TRBD2 (5 bases). CDR1 SGHTA and CDR2 FQGNSA come from the germline V gene. With 1 base removed from V and 3 bases from J, the gap between germline ends came to 16 bases. CDR3 length equals 17 residues.

The DNA for the CDR3 is TGTGCCAGCAGCGGCGTGGGGAAGACCCAGTACTTC. Its protein is CASSGVGKTQYF. The chain joins TRBV6-5 to TRBJ2-5; D is undetermined. Germline lookup yields CDR1 MNHEY and CDR2 SVGAGI. This CDR3 has 12 residues. The V end lost 6 bases, the J end lost 6 bases, and 11 bases lay between the germline ends.

The DNA of the CDR3 is TGTGCCAGCAGTGAAGCGGGCAGGATCTATGGCTACACCTTC. It specifies CASSEAGRIYGYTF. The rearrangement joins TRBV6-1 to TRBJ1-2; D remains unclear. This CDR3 spans 14 amino acids. V was clipped by 0 bases and J by 4 bases, with 9 bases between them. Germline V lookup: CDR1 MNHNS, CDR2 SASEGT.

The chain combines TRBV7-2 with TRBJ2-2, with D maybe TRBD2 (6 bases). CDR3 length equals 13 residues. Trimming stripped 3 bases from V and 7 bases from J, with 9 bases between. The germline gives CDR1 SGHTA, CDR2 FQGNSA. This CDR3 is CASSFGGYGELFF. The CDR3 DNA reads TGTGCCAGCAGCTTCGGGGGTTACGGGGAGCTGTTTTTT.

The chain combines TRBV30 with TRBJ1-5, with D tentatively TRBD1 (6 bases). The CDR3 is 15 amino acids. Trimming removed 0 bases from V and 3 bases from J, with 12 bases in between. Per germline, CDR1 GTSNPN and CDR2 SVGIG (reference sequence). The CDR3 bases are TGTGCCTGGAGTGTACGGGGGGGGCCCAATCAGCCCCAGCATTTT. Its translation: CAWSVRGGPNQPQHF.

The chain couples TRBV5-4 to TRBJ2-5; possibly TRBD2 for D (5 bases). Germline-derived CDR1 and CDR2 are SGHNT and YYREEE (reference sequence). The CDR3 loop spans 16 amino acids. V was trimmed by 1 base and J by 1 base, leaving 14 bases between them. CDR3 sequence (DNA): TGTGCCAGCAGCTTGATGACCCTAGCTCCCCAAGAGACCCAGTACTTC. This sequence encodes CASSLMTLAPQETQYF.

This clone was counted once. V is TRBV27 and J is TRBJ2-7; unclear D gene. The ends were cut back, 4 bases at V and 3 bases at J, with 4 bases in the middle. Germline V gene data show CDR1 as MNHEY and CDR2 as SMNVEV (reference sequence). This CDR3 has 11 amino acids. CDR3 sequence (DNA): TGTGCCAGCAGTTCCAACTACGAGCAGTACTTC. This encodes CASSSNYEQYF.

The CDR3 region has the DNA TGTGCCAGCAGTTTTGGGGCTCGGGGGAGGACTAATGAAAAACTGTTTTTT. Protein: CASSFGARGRTNEKLFF. The chain uses TRBV28 and TRBJ1-4, with a tentative D call TRBD1 (5 bases). CDR1 is MDHEN, CDR2 SYDVKM, per germline. Deletions cut 3 bases from V and 2 bases from J, with 16 bases between. CDR3 size: 17 residues.

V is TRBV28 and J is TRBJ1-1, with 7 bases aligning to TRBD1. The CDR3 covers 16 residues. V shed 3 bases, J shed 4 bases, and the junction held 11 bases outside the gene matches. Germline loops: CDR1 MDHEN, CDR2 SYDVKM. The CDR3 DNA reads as TGTGCCAGCAGTTTCAATAGAGGGGCAGGGGGCACTGAAGCTTTCTTT. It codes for CASSFNRGAGGTEAFF.

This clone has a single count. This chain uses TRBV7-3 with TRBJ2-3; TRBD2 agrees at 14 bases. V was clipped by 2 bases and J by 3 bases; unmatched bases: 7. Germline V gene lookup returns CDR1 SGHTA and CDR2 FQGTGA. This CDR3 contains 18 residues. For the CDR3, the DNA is TGTGCCAGCAGCTTAGCAGGGACTAGCGGGAGTCGGACAGATACGCAGTATTTT. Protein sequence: CASSLAGTSGSRTDTQYF.

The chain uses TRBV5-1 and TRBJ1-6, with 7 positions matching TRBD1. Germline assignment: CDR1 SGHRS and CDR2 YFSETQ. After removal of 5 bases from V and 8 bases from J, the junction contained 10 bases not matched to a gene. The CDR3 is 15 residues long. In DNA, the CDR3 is TGCGCCAGCAGTGGACCGACAGGGCAAGATTCACCCCTCCACTTT. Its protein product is CASSGPTGQDSPLHF.

CDR3 amino acids: CAWRGRSGDRATGRNTEAFF. The CDR3 bases are TGTGCCTGGAGGGGGAGATCGGGAGACAGGGCGACGGGGAGGAACACTGAAGCTTTCTTT. The chain is built from TRBV30 and TRBJ1-1; 7 nucleotides align to TRBD1. Germline assignment: CDR1 GTSNPN and CDR2 SVGIG (reference sequence). The CDR3 consists of 20 residues. J lost 1 base, V lost 3 bases, and 23 bases had no gene match.

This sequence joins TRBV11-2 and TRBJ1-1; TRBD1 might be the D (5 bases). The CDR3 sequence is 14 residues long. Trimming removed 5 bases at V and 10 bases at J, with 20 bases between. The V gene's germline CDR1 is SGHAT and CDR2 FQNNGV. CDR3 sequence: CASSLGYLSGGAFF. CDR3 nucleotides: TGTGCCAGCAGCCTGGGGTATTTGAGTGGGGGAGCTTTCTTT.

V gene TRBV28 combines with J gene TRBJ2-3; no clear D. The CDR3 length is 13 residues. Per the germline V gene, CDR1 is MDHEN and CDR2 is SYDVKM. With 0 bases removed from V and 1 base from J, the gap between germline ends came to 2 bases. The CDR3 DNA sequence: TGTGCCAGCAGTTTATGGGGCACAGATACGCAGTATTTT. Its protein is CASSLWGTDTQYF.

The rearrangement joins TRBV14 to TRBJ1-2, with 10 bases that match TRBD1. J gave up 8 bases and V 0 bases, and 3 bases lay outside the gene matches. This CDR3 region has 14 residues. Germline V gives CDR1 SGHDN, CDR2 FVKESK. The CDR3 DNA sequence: TGTGCCAGCAGCCAAGATCAGGGACAGGGGGGCTACACCTTC. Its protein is CASSQDQGQGGYTF.

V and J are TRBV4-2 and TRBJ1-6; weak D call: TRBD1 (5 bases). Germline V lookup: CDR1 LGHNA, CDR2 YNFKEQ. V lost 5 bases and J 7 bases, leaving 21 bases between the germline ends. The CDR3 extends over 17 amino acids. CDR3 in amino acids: CASSSSPGAQANSPLHF. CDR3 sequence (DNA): TGTGCCAGCAGCTCCTCCCCCGGGGCCCAGGCGAATTCACCCCTCCACTTT.

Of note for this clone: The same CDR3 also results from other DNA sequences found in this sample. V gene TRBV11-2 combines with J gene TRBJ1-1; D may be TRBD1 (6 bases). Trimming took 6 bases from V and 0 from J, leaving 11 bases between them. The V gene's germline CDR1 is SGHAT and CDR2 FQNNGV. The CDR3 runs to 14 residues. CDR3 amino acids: CASSSQGLNTEAFF. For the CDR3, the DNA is TGTGCCAGCAGTTCTCAGGGGTTGAACACTGAAGCTTTCTTT.